This T cell receptor beta chain was recovered during a study of T cells in Graves' hyperthyroidism and ophthalmopathy. Amplified regions were TCR beta CDR3 sequences from RNA transcripts. HTBI primers were used for first-round RT-PCR of the TCR CDR3. TCRdb processed the multiplex PCR reads anew with MiXCR; each CDR3 protein has one entry. This sample has about 690,000 distinct CDR3 sequences, with 17% found just once. This clonotype occurred a few times. As yet, its antigen is unknown. Germline lookup yields CDR1 WNHNN and CDR2 SYGVQD (reference sequence). The V end lost 0 bases, the J end lost 3 bases, and 11 bases lay between the germline ends. The CDR3 covers 15 residues. Patients aged 18 to 65 had newly diagnosed hyperthyroidism of under 2 months' duration. The PBMCs were taken from around 9.1 ml of fresh peripheral blood. The study's findings and limits: Blood also contained most expanded thyroid clonotypes above 0.001.

The origin of this receptor is a man aged 50-60 years with Graves' hyperthyroidism. Sequenced sample: blood. The chain joins TRBV10-1 to TRBJ1-1; D not certain. The CDR3 loop reads CASSESGALDTEAFF. The CDR3 coding sequence is TGCGCCAGCAGTGAGTCGGGCGCCCTCGACACTGAAGCTTTCTTT.